This T cell receptor beta chain was observed in a study of CD8 T cells in Susac syndrome. The germline V gene has CDR1 MNHEY and CDR2 SMNVEV (reference sequence). The CDR3 has 13 amino acids. The germline V and J ends were trimmed by 5 bases and 5 bases, with 9 bases remaining between them. Random-hexamer reverse transcription was applied to about 0.45 to 1 ug RNA. TCRdb recomputed calls from the immunoSEQ multiplex PCR reads with MiXCR, one row per CDR3 protein. The sample shows approximately 220,000 distinct CDR3 sequences, roughly nine tenths of them seen only once. Sequences were obtained from CD8+ T cells from PBMCs. This receptor was obtained from a human donor with multiple sclerosis. This sequence joins TRBV27 and TRBJ2-2; D is unclear. CDR3 in amino acids: CASSISITGELFF. The CDR3 nucleotides read TGTGCCAGCAGTATCAGCATTACCGGGGAGCTGTTTTTT.